This T cell receptor (beta chain) was recorded in a study of T cell responses to AZD1222 COVID-19 vaccine. The data were produced by immunoSEQ multiplex PCR, yet TCRdb's version contains in-frame clones alone and is incomplete. The repertoire holds over 130,000 clones, with around 91% as singletons. V dropped 2 bases and J dropped 4; count of bases not matched to a gene: 8. Germline-derived CDR1 and CDR2 are SGHTA and FQGNSA. The CDR3 has 16 amino acids. The TCR sequence derives from an adult in good health. The source material was peripheral blood, sampled on day 0 of AZD1222 vaccination. The chain couples TRBV7-2 to TRBJ1-2; 9 bases match TRBD1. CDR3 nucleotides: TGTGCCAGCAGCTTAATAGGACAGGGACAGGGCTATGGCTACACCTTC. It encodes CASSLIGQGQGYGYTF. The full variable domain, completed using reference TRBV7-2 and TRBJ1-2, is GAGVSQSPSNKVTEKGKDVELRCDPISGHTALYWYRQSLGQGLEFLIYFQGNSAPDKSGLPSDRFSAERTGGSVSTLTIQRTQQEDSAVYLCASSLIGQGQGYGYTFGSGTRLTVV.